The entry that follows covers one T cell receptor beta chain sequence. Antigen: not known. One end of the junction varies from germline; a read error may be responsible. The CDR3 totals 17 residues. Germline assignment: CDR1 SSHAT and CDR2 FNYEAQ (reference sequence). The data were taken from a study of memory B cells and T cells in multiple sclerosis. The method was immunoSEQ multiplex PCR; TCRdb's version includes in-frame clones alone and lacks a portion of them. The sample has around 14,000 clones, around 63% seen once. Study-level findings and limits: Normalization was needed because clone-set size differences affected shared clonotype counts.

The sample was memory (CD45RO+) CD4+ T cells from blood. This receptor was identified in a human donor with multiple sclerosis. This chain connects TRBV7-7 to TRBJ1-2; TRBD1 matches 9 bases. The CDR3 bases are TGTGCTAGCAGCAAACTCCGGGACAGGGAGGAAGGGTATGGCTACACCTTC. Its translation is CASSKLRDREEGYGYTF.